These 21 T cell receptor beta chains were sequenced from one sample in a study of T cells in Graves' hyperthyroidism and ophthalmopathy. TCR beta CDR3 sequences were amplified from RNA transcripts. The HTBI primer set drove a first-round RT-PCR of the TCR CDR3. Using its own MiXCR run on the multiplex PCR reads, TCRdb lists one record per CDR3 protein. This table has more than 550,000 distinct CDR3 sequences, about 18% appearing once. Material: blood. The source of these receptors is a man over 45 with Graves' hyperthyroidism.

Ten or more counts support this clonotype. The J gene is TRBJ2-5, the V gene TRBV12-3 or TRBV12-4; D not resolved. The CDR3 is 13 residues long. V was cut by 6 bases and J by 5 bases, with 13 bases left in between. The CDR3 nucleotides read TGTGCCAGCAGCCTTTTGTCCGTGGAGACCCAGTACTTC. It translates to CASSLLSVETQYF.

This clonotype was seen at least ten times. The rearrangement uses TRBV6-2 or TRBV6-3 and TRBJ2-7; perhaps D is TRBD1 or TRBD2 (5 bases each). Between the trimmed V and J ends, which lost 3 bases and 1 base, there was a span of 16 bases. The length of the CDR3 is 16 residues. CDR1 and CDR2 from the germline V gene are MNHEY and SVGEGT. This CDR3 reads CASSYTRAGTSYEQYF. CDR3 nucleotides: TGTGCCAGCAGTTATACTCGGGCAGGGACGTCCTACGAGCAGTACTTC.

The genes are TRBV6-6 and TRBJ1-5; D unclear. There are 17 residues in the CDR3. V lost 0 bases and J lost 0, with 12 bases in between. Germline-derived CDR1 and CDR2 are MNHNY and SVGAGI (reference sequence). The CDR3 loop reads CASSYSSTAYSNQPQHF. CDR3 bases: TGTGCCAGCAGTTACTCAAGCACGGCATATAGCAATCAGCCCCAGCATTTT.

This clonotype came up a few times. The J gene is TRBJ1-4, the V gene TRBV7-8; D gene ambiguous. Trimming cost V 1 base and J 5 bases, with 20 bases left between them. CDR1 SGHVS and CDR2 FQNEAQ come from the germline V gene. This CDR3 comprises 18 residues. The CDR3 DNA is TGTGCCAGCAGCTTAGTTAGTCGGCTATCGTTCGGGAATGAAAAACTGTTTTTT. Protein: CASSLVSRLSFGNEKLFF.

This clonotype was detected ten times or more. The chain combines TRBV27 with TRBJ2-1, with a tentative D call TRBD2 (6 bases). V dropped 2 bases and J dropped 1 base, with 12 bases sitting between them. Germline CDR1 is MNHEY and CDR2 is SMNVEV (reference sequence). The CDR3 runs 16 residues. The CDR3 loop is CASSLGREGSYNEQFF. The CDR3 DNA sequence: TGTGCCAGCAGTTTAGGGCGGGAAGGATCCTACAATGAGCAGTTCTTC.

At least ten counts were recorded for this clonotype. The V and J genes are TRBV20-1 and TRBJ2-7, with 10 bases lining up with TRBD2. Germline loops: CDR1 DFQATT, CDR2 SNEGSKA (reference sequence). After removal of 3 bases from V and 4 bases from J, the junction contained 12 bases not matched to a gene. The CDR3 is 16 residues long. CDR3 residues: CSARSSGSPQEYEQYF. In DNA, the CDR3 is TGCAGTGCTAGGTCTAGCGGGAGCCCCCAGGAATACGAGCAGTACTTC.

Ten or more counts support this clonotype. The chain uses TRBV29-1 and TRBJ2-3; weak D call: TRBD1 (5 bases). CDR1 and CDR2 (germline): SQVTM, ANQGSEA. V gave up 3 bases and J gave up 2 bases, with 9 bases separating them. The CDR3 has 13 amino acids. CDR3 protein: CSVEDTLTDTQYF. The CDR3 nucleotides are TGCAGCGTTGAGGACACCCTCACAGATACGCAGTATTTT.

The chain links TRBV12-3 or TRBV12-4 to TRBJ2-1, with D hard to call. This CDR3 has 11 amino acids. Trimming took off 7 bases at V and 9 bases at J, with 10 bases between the two ends. The CDR3 DNA sequence: TGTGCCAGCACCAGGCACGGTGAGCAGTTCTTC. Translating gives CASTRHGEQFF.

This clonotype was detected ten times or more. The V and J genes are TRBV7-8 and TRBJ2-3; D perhaps matches TRBD2 (5 bases). The CDR3 extends over 12 amino acids. The V and J ends lost 8 bases and 1 base respectively, with 7 bases between them. Germline CDR1 SGHVS, CDR2 FQNEAQ. CDR3 in DNA: TGTGCCAGCGCGGGCGGCACAGATACGCAGTATTTT. Its protein is CASAGGTDTQYF.

In nucleotides, the CDR3 is TGTGCCAGCAGCTTGGGGACAGACCCCAGTCAGCCCCAGCATTTT. It encodes CASSLGTDPSQPQHF. The chain employs TRBV7-2 and TRBJ1-5, with 7 bases matching TRBD1. With V trimmed by 3 bases and J by 6 bases, 8 bases remained unmatched. The CDR3 consists of 15 residues. Germline-derived CDR1 and CDR2 are SGHTA and FQGNSA.

This clonotype was seen a few times. V gene TRBV9 combines with J gene TRBJ2-1; the D gene is possibly TRBD2 (6 bases). CDR3 length: 15 amino acids. The germline CDR1 and CDR2 sequences are SGDLS and YYNGEE. With 0 bases removed from V and 8 bases from J, the gap between germline ends came to 15 bases. CDR3 DNA sequence: TGTGCCAGCAGCGTAGGGCTAGCGTGGGGCGATGAGCAGTTCTTC. Protein: CASSVGLAWGDEQFF. The complete variable domain, with remaining parts taken from reference TRBV9 and TRBJ2-1, reads DSGVTQTPKHLITATGQRVTLRCSPRSGDLSVYWYQQSLDQGLQFLIQYYNGEERAKGNILERFSAQQFPDLHSELNLSSLELGDSALYFCASSVGLAWGDEQFFGPGTRLTVL.

This clonotype turned up a few times. The gene calls are TRBV3-1 and TRBJ2-1, with D hard to call. The germline V and J ends were trimmed by 2 bases and 2 bases, with 7 bases remaining between them. Germline assignment: CDR1 LGHDT and CDR2 YNNKEL (reference sequence). This CDR3 has 14 amino acids. The CDR3 reads CASSQRRTYNEQFF. The CDR3 nucleotides are TGTGCCAGCAGCCAAAGACGGACCTACAATGAGCAGTTCTTC.

The rearrangement joins TRBV30 to TRBJ1-2; tentative D call: TRBD1 (5 bases). Germline CDR1 is GTSNPN and CDR2 is SVGIG (reference sequence). The CDR3 totals 13 residues. V was clipped by 2 bases and J by 6 bases, with 13 bases between them. CDR3 DNA: TGTGCCTGGAGTATTTCAGGGTGGGATGGCTACACCTTC. Translated, it gives CAWSISGWDGYTF. Filled out from reference TRBV30 and TRBJ1-2, the complete variable domain reads SQTIHQWPATLVQPVGSPLSLECTVEGTSNPNLYWYRQAAGRGLQLLFYSVGIGQISSEVPQNLSASRPQDRQFILSSKKLLLSDSGFYLCAWSISGWDGYTFGSGTRLTVV.

This clonotype was recorded at least ten times. This chain links TRBV7-2 with TRBJ2-7; tentatively, D is TRBD1 or TRBD2 (5 bases each). V gave up 4 bases and J gave up 8 bases, with 15 bases separating them. This CDR3 is built from 13 residues. In germline, CDR1 is SGHTA, CDR2 FQGNSA. The CDR3 is CASSSEGRLQQYF. The CDR3 DNA follows: TGTGCCAGCAGCTCAGAGGGACGTTTACAGCAGTACTTC. Drawing the rest from reference TRBV7-2 and TRBJ2-7, the complete variable domain is GAGVSQSPSNKVTEKGKDVELRCDPISGHTALYWYRQSLGQGLEFLIYFQGNSAPDKSGLPSDRFSAERTGGSVSTLTIQRTQQEDSAVYLCASSSEGRLQQYFGPGTRLTVT.

This sequence joins TRBV2 and TRBJ2-7; D is tentatively TRBD1 or TRBD2 (5 bases each). Germline V gene sequence: CDR1 SNHLY, CDR2 FYNNEI. This CDR3 contains 15 residues. The V and J ends lost 8 bases and 7 bases respectively, with 24 bases between them. The chain's CDR3 is CASPHLRDPAGEQYF. The CDR3 DNA reads TGTGCCAGCCCGCATCTCCGGGACCCCGCCGGGGAGCAGTACTTC.

This clonotype came up many times. V is TRBV12-3 or TRBV12-4 and J is TRBJ2-1; TRBD1 or TRBD2 may be the D gene (5 bases each). The CDR3 loop spans 14 amino acids. V dropped 8 bases and J dropped 0 bases, with 11 bases sitting between them. For the CDR3, the DNA is TGTGCCAGCTCCCCAGGGAGCTCCTACAATGAGCAGTTCTTC. Translation: CASSPGSSYNEQFF.

The chain couples TRBV10-3 to TRBJ2-7; possibly TRBD1 for D (6 bases). V dropped 6 bases and J dropped 2 bases, with 17 bases sitting between them. Looked up from germline, CDR1 is ENHRY and CDR2 is SYGVKD. This CDR3 has 15 amino acids. CDR3 sequence: CAISPFQDSTYEQYF. The CDR3 DNA reads TGTGCCATCAGCCCCTTTCAGGACAGTACCTACGAGCAGTACTTC.

The sample holds many counts of this clonotype. The chain carries TRBV7-2 and TRBJ2-1; 13 positions agree with TRBD2. CDR3 length: 15 residues. Per germline, CDR1 SGHTA and CDR2 FQGNSA. J lost 7 bases, V lost 5 bases, and 5 bases had no gene match. CDR3 sequence: CASSKLAGGPNEQFF. The CDR3 DNA follows: TGTGCCAGCAGCAAACTAGCGGGAGGGCCGAATGAGCAGTTCTTC.

This clonotype was counted between two and nine times. The genes are TRBV19 and TRBJ1-5, with 9 bases aligning to TRBD1. CDR1 and CDR2 (germline): LNHDA, SQIVND (reference sequence). The V gene end was trimmed by 6 bases and the J gene end by 0 bases; junction bases not matched to a gene: 9. The CDR3 consists of 17 residues. The CDR3 sequence: CASSTRTGAHSNQPQHF. In DNA, the CDR3 is TGTGCCAGTAGCACCAGGACAGGGGCCCATAGCAATCAGCCCCAGCATTTT.

This clonotype showed up many times. The rearrangement joins TRBV2 to TRBJ1-5, with a weak D call TRBD1 (6 bases). V lost 6 bases to trimming and J lost 3 bases, with 15 bases between them. The CDR3 is 15 amino acids. Per germline, CDR1 SNHLY and CDR2 FYNNEI. CDR3 loop: CASRTGQVNNQPQHF. CDR3 DNA sequence: TGTGCCAGCAGGACGGGACAAGTAAACAATCAGCCCCAGCATTTT.

As regards this clonotype: This may stem from a read error, because a much larger clone lies one nucleotide away. The chain links TRBV5-1 to TRBJ2-1; 8 bases align to TRBD2. This CDR3 region has 16 residues. From germline, CDR1 is SGHRS and CDR2 YFSETQ. CDR3 region: CASSLAFQRENHEQSF. CDR3 sequence (DNA): TGCGCCAGCAGCTTGGCCTTCCAGCGGGAGAACCATGAGCAGTCCTTC.